Below, 5 T cell receptor beta chains from the same sample are listed, as sequenced in a study of shared clonotypes between healthy human individuals. Libraries were prepared by immunoSEQ multiplex PCR; TCRdb keeps only in-frame clonotypes and omits some of them. The table records hundreds of thousands of clones, about two thirds of them present only once. The sample was memory CD4+ T cells sorted from blood. Subset here: CD45RA-negative fraction. All receptors derive from a woman in her 30s in good health.

The chain links TRBV4-1 to TRBJ2-3; a possible D gene is TRBD1 (5 bases). Germline CDR1 reads MGHRA; CDR2 reads YSYEKL. This CDR3 comprises 15 residues. V lost 3 bases and J 2 bases, leaving 12 bases between the germline ends. Here the CDR3 DNA reads TGCGCCAGCAGCCAGGAAGACAGTTTCACAGATACGCAGTATTTT. Translation: CASSQEDSFTDTQYF.

This chain connects TRBV15 to TRBJ1-4; D gene ambiguous. The CDR3 extends over 13 amino acids. The germline V gene encodes CDR1 LNHNV and CDR2 YYDKDF (reference sequence). V was clipped by 1 base and J by 3 bases, with 3 bases between them. The CDR3 DNA reads as TGTGCCACCAGCAGAGTGGCTAATGAAAAACTGTTTTTT. This sequence encodes CATSRVANEKLFF.

The V call is TRBV5-1, the J call TRBJ2-5, with 11 bases lining up with TRBD2. Germline CDR1 is SGHRS and CDR2 is YFSETQ. V lost 5 bases and J lost 3; bases outside the gene matches: 0. The CDR3 has 13 residues. The CDR3 DNA follows: TGCGCCAGCAGACTAGCGGGAGAAGAGACCCAGTACTTC. Translating gives CASRLAGEETQYF.

The chain has TRBV6-5 and TRBJ1-5, with D possibly matching TRBD1 (5 bases). The length of the CDR3 is 14 residues. The V gene lost 2 bases and the J gene lost 4 bases, with 9 bases spanning the gap. Germline V gives CDR1 MNHEY, CDR2 SVGAGI. The CDR3: CASSYEQGNQPQHF. As DNA, the CDR3 is TGTGCCAGCAGTTACGAGCAGGGTAATCAGCCCCAGCATTTT.

The CDR3, as DNA: TGTGCCAGCAACTCAGCTAGCGGGAGCTCCTACGAGCAGTACTTC. It translates to CASNSASGSSYEQYF. This chain connects TRBV11-2 to TRBJ2-7; 10 bases map to TRBD2. From germline, CDR1 is SGHAT and CDR2 FQNNGV. This CDR3 spans 15 amino acids. With 7 bases clipped from V and 0 bases from J, the junction kept 6 bases outside the gene matches.